Presented here are 28 T cell receptor beta chains from one specimen sequenced in a study of shared clonotypes between healthy human individuals. Using immunoSEQ multiplex PCR, the repertoire was profiled, and TCRdb retains in-frame clones only, with some absent. The table shows about 820,000 clones, with around 93% occurring only once. CD45RO-negative CD8 cells positively selected for CCR7 made up the naive population, which excluded terminally differentiated effector memory CD45RA+ cells. Sequenced material: naive CD8+ T cells sorted from blood. The receptors originated from a man aged 30-40 years in good health.

The gene calls are TRBV19 and TRBJ2-7, with D perhaps TRBD1 (5 bases). V shed 6 bases and J shed 2 bases, with 14 bases lying between them. The CDR3 consists of 14 residues. Per germline, CDR1 LNHDA and CDR2 SQIVND (reference sequence). The CDR3 reads CASSTALGPYEQYF. The CDR3, as DNA: TGTGCCAGTAGCACCGCCCTGGGGCCCTACGAGCAGTACTTC.

The chain is built from TRBV7-9 and TRBJ2-3; D is possibly TRBD1 (5 bases). Germline V gene lookup returns CDR1 SEHNR and CDR2 FQNEAQ (reference sequence). With 5 bases removed from V and 5 bases from J, the gap between germline ends came to 14 bases. The CDR3 consists of 14 residues. The CDR3 reads CASSPYQGEDTQYF. CDR3 DNA sequence: TGTGCCAGCAGCCCATACCAAGGGGAAGATACGCAGTATTTT.

The chain is built from TRBV5-1 and TRBJ2-5; D is tentatively TRBD1 or TRBD2 (6 bases each). Germline CDR1 SGHRS, CDR2 YFSETQ. The CDR3 spans 15 residues. V lost 4 bases and J lost 4, with 17 bases in between. The CDR3 DNA reads as TGCGCCAGCAGCCCCCACGGAGGGGGAGGAGAGACCCAGTACTTC. It specifies CASSPHGGGGETQYF.

V usage is TRBV27 and J usage is TRBJ2-5, with TRBD2 identical over 10 bases. The germline V gene has CDR1 MNHEY and CDR2 SMNVEV (reference sequence). With 7 bases clipped from V and 1 base from J, the junction kept 6 bases outside the gene matches. This CDR3 contains 15 residues. The CDR3 spells CASMASGRPQETQYF. CDR3 sequence (DNA): TGTGCCAGCATGGCTAGCGGGAGACCCCAAGAGACCCAGTACTTC.

The V and J genes are TRBV29-1 and TRBJ2-5; D may match TRBD1 or TRBD2 (5 bases each). V dropped 2 bases and J dropped 2 bases, with 15 bases sitting between them. Germline V gives CDR1 SQVTM, CDR2 ANQGSEA. The CDR3 is 15 residues long. CDR3 residues: CSVESDRDGQETQYF. As DNA, the CDR3 is TGCAGCGTTGAATCGGATAGGGACGGTCAAGAGACCCAGTACTTC.

This clone was seen only once. The V gene is TRBV29-1, the J gene TRBJ2-1; unclear D gene. The CDR3 consists of 13 residues. The germline V gene encodes CDR1 SQVTM and CDR2 ANQGSEA. V was cut by 1 base and J by 5 bases, with 9 bases left in between. In DNA form, the CDR3 reads TGCAGCGTTGAAGGGGCTGGGGACAATGAGCAGTTCTTC. Translating gives CSVEGAGDNEQFF.

The chain employs TRBV7-2 and TRBJ1-5; D unresolved. This CDR3 has 12 residues. Germline CDR1 is SGHTA and CDR2 is FQGNSA. Trimming removed 5 bases at V and 3 bases at J, with 5 bases between. The CDR3 DNA reads TGTGCCAGCAGCGACCCCAATCAGCCCCAGCATTTT. Translation: CASSDPNQPQHF.

The chain combines TRBV11-2 with TRBJ2-1, with D possibly being TRBD1 (5 bases). The V and J ends lost 2 bases and 8 bases respectively, with 16 bases between them. The CDR3 extends over 15 amino acids. Germline V gene sequence: CDR1 SGHAT, CDR2 FQNNGV. CDR3 DNA: TGTGCCAGCAGCTTATCCAGGGTAGGCACCGATGAGCAGTTCTTC. Protein: CASSLSRVGTDEQFF.

CDR3 sequence reads: CASSVWLAGEGDTQYF. CDR3 nucleotides: TGTGCCAGCAGCGTATGGCTAGCGGGAGAGGGGGATACGCAGTATTTT. The chain has TRBV9 and TRBJ2-3; TRBD2 matches at 10 bases. The ends lost 1 base at V and 6 bases at J; junction bases unmatched: 8. The germline gives CDR1 SGDLS, CDR2 YYNGEE. The CDR3 extends over 16 amino acids.

The V gene is TRBV10-1, the J gene TRBJ2-2; 12 bases map to TRBD1. V lost 6 bases, J lost 4 bases, and 9 bases stayed unmatched. Looked up from germline, CDR1 is WNHNN and CDR2 is SYGVQD (reference sequence). CDR3 length equals 17 residues. CDR3 region: CASSDVRDRGLTGELFF. The CDR3 bases are TGCGCCAGCAGCGACGTCCGGGACAGGGGGCTCACCGGGGAGCTGTTTTTT.

The chain has TRBV6-1 and TRBJ2-7, with TRBD1 matching 9 bases. The CDR3 extends over 14 amino acids. Trimming at V came to 5 bases and at J to 5 bases, leaving 7 bases not matched to a gene. The germline V gene has CDR1 MNHNS and CDR2 SASEGT. CDR3 in DNA: TGTGCCAGCAGTAATTGGGACAGGGACCACGAGCAGTACTTC. This codes for CASSNWDRDHEQYF.

This chain joins TRBV9 and TRBJ2-7, with D perhaps given as TRBD1 or TRBD2 (5 bases each). Germline V CDR1 and CDR2: SGDLS, YYNGEE. V lost 1 base and J 0 bases, leaving 8 bases between the germline ends. This CDR3 is 14 amino acids long. CDR3 sequence: CASSVSGPSYEQYF. In DNA, the CDR3 is TGTGCCAGCAGCGTATCGGGACCCTCCTACGAGCAGTACTTC.

This rearrangement joins TRBV29-1 to TRBJ2-7, with 12 bases fitting TRBD1. V gave up 5 bases and J gave up 6 bases; unmatched junction bases: 5. From germline, CDR1 is SQVTM and CDR2 ANQGSEA. The CDR3 is made up of 13 amino acids. CDR3: CSVRGQGASEQYF. The CDR3 DNA reads as TGCAGCGTTAGGGGACAGGGGGCCTCCGAGCAGTACTTC.

Remarks on this clone: Other DNA sequences from this sample encode an identical CDR3 as well. This chain links TRBV7-9 with TRBJ2-7; D uncertain. From germline, CDR1 is SEHNR and CDR2 FQNEAQ (reference sequence). CDR3 size: 12 residues. V lost 3 bases and J lost 4, with 7 bases in between. Written as DNA, the CDR3 is TGTGCCAGCAGCTTGGGGTCGTACGAGCAGTACTTC. It translates to CASSLGSYEQYF.

V usage is TRBV7-8 and J usage is TRBJ2-3, with 7 bases aligning to TRBD2. The CDR3 runs 15 residues. Germline-derived CDR1 and CDR2 are SGHVS and FQNEAQ. Germline trimming cut 3 bases from V and 3 bases from J; bases unmatched to any gene: 6. CDR3 region: CASSFDGLGTDTQYF. For the CDR3, the DNA is TGTGCCAGCAGCTTCGATGGACTAGGAACAGATACGCAGTATTTT.

The genes are TRBV28 and TRBJ1-5; 8 nucleotides match TRBD1. The CDR3 runs 16 residues. V shed 1 base and J 4 bases; nucleotides not matched to a gene: 6. Germline V lookup: CDR1 MDHEN, CDR2 SYDVKM. The CDR3: CASSLFEQGVNQPQHF. CDR3 bases: TGTGCCAGCAGTTTATTCGAACAGGGGGTAAATCAGCCCCAGCATTTT.

CDR3 in DNA: TGCGCCAGCAGCCAAGATTCCCCGACAGGGGGTAGGGATACGCAGTATTTT. Its translation: CASSQDSPTGGRDTQYF. The chain recombines TRBV4-3 with TRBJ2-3; 9 positions agree with TRBD1. The CDR3 runs to 17 residues. From germline, CDR1 is LGHNA and CDR2 YSLEER. Trimming at V came to 0 bases and at J to 6 bases, leaving 10 bases not matched to a gene.

The rearrangement uses TRBV19 and TRBJ1-1, with a weak D call TRBD1 (5 bases). This CDR3 has 13 amino acids. Germline V gene lookup returns CDR1 LNHDA and CDR2 SQIVND (reference sequence). Trimming stripped 10 bases from V and 4 bases from J, with 16 bases between. This CDR3 reads CATGWGFGTEAFF. In nucleotides, the CDR3 is TGTGCCACCGGGTGGGGGTTTGGCACTGAAGCTTTCTTT. Supplemented by reference TRBV19 and TRBJ1-1, the full variable domain reads DGGITQSPKYLFRKEGQNVTLSCEQNLNHDAMYWYRQDPGQGLRLIYYSQIVNDFQKGDIAEGYSVSREKKESFPLTVTSAQKNPTAFYLCATGWGFGTEAFFGQGTRLTVV.

V is TRBV30 and J is TRBJ2-5; no firm D call. Trimming took off 3 bases at V and 5 bases at J, with 10 bases between the two ends. Per the germline V gene, CDR1 is GTSNPN and CDR2 is SVGIG (reference sequence). The CDR3 extends over 12 amino acids. CDR3 protein: CAWRLRVETQYF. Written as DNA, the CDR3 is TGTGCCTGGAGGTTAAGAGTGGAGACCCAGTACTTC. Using reference TRBV30 and TRBJ2-5 for the parts outside the CDR3, the full variable domain is SQTIHQWPATLVQPVGSPLSLECTVEGTSNPNLYWYRQAAGRGLQLLFYSVGIGQISSEVPQNLSASRPQDRQFILSSKKLLLSDSGFYLCAWRLRVETQYFGPGTRLLVL.

V gene TRBV4-3 combines with J gene TRBJ2-7; TRBD1 agrees at 7 bases. Germline CDR1 is LGHNA and CDR2 is YSLEER. The CDR3 is 16 residues long. Losses at the gene ends were 0 bases for V and 4 bases for J; bases not matched to a gene: 9. CDR3 amino acids: CASSQDVAGGSYEQYF. DNA of the CDR3: TGCGCCAGCAGCCAAGATGTAGCAGGGGGATCGTACGAGCAGTACTTC.

The V and J genes are TRBV2 and TRBJ2-2; 10 bases line up with TRBD2. Germline CDR1 and CDR2: SNHLY and FYNNEI. Trimming took 5 bases from V and 3 from J; bases not matched to a gene: 3. The CDR3 has 15 residues. The chain's CDR3 is CASSPSGGDTGELFF. The CDR3 DNA is TGTGCCAGCAGTCCAAGCGGGGGGGACACCGGGGAGCTGTTTTTT.

The chain recombines TRBV13 with TRBJ2-1; 15 bases align to TRBD2. This CDR3 spans 20 amino acids. V lost 5 bases to trimming and J lost 0 bases; unmatched junction nucleotides: 11. Germline CDR1 is PRHDT and CDR2 is FYEKMQ (reference sequence). The CDR3 sequence is CASSGPGLAGGLSSYNEQFF. Here the CDR3 DNA reads TGTGCCAGCAGCGGACCGGGACTAGCGGGAGGCTTGAGCTCCTACAATGAGCAGTTCTTC.

The chain links TRBV11-2 to TRBJ2-3, with D possibly TRBD1 on 5 matching bases. The germline CDR1 and CDR2 sequences are SGHAT and FQNNGV. With 4 bases removed from V and 1 base from J, the gap between germline ends came to 9 bases. This CDR3 is built from 14 residues. In DNA, the CDR3 is TGTGCCAGCAGCTCTCCCAGGGGCACAGATACGCAGTATTTT. Translating it yields CASSSPRGTDTQYF. Filled out from reference TRBV11-2 and TRBJ2-3, the complete variable domain reads EAGVAQSPRYKIIEKRQSVAFWCNPISGHATLYWYQQILGQGPKLLIQFQNNGVVDDSQLPKDRFSAERLKGVDSTLKIQPAKLEDSAVYLCASSSPRGTDTQYFGPGTRLTVL.

The rearrangement uses TRBV5-1 and TRBJ2-1, with 7 positions matching TRBD2. This CDR3 contains 16 residues. V dropped 0 bases and J dropped 8; count of bases not matched to a gene: 11. Per germline, CDR1 SGHRS and CDR2 YFSETQ. CDR3 loop: CASSLAPGPAGYEQFF. In DNA form, the CDR3 reads TGCGCCAGCAGCTTGGCCCCGGGACCAGCGGGGTATGAGCAGTTCTTC.

The CDR3 DNA sequence: TGTGCCAGCAGCCTCGGAAAGAACTATCAAGAGACCCAGTACTTC. It specifies CASSLGKNYQETQYF. This rearrangement joins TRBV11-2 to TRBJ2-5, with D uncertain. CDR1 and CDR2 (germline): SGHAT, FQNNGV. The CDR3 length is 15 residues. The V end was cut by 5 bases, the J end by 2 bases, with 15 bases between.

This rearrangement joins TRBV29-1 to TRBJ2-3; 12 nucleotides agree with TRBD1. V dropped 7 bases and J dropped 4; count of bases not matched to a gene: 3. This CDR3 contains 13 residues. Per the germline V gene, CDR1 is SQVTM and CDR2 is ANQGSEA. This chain's CDR3 is CSAGQGAADTQYF. The DNA for the CDR3 is TGCAGCGCGGGACAGGGGGCAGCAGATACGCAGTATTTT.

The V and J genes are TRBV5-4 and TRBJ2-6, with D hard to call. The V gene lost 2 bases and the J gene lost 1 base, with 7 bases spanning the gap. This CDR3 is built from 15 residues. CDR1 and CDR2 (germline): SGHNT, YYREEE (reference sequence). CDR3 DNA: TGTGCCAGCAGCTTCGAAGGGTCTGGGGCCAACGTCCTGACTTTC. Translated: CASSFEGSGANVLTF.

The chain joins TRBV7-9 to TRBJ1-5; TRBD1 matches 9 bases. The V gene's germline CDR1 is SEHNR and CDR2 FQNEAQ (reference sequence). The CDR3 is 15 amino acids. V lost 4 bases, J lost 5 bases, and 6 bases stayed unmatched. The CDR3 loop is CASSSGQGGYQPQHF. The DNA for the CDR3 is TGTGCCAGCAGCTCGGGACAGGGAGGGTATCAGCCCCAGCATTTT.